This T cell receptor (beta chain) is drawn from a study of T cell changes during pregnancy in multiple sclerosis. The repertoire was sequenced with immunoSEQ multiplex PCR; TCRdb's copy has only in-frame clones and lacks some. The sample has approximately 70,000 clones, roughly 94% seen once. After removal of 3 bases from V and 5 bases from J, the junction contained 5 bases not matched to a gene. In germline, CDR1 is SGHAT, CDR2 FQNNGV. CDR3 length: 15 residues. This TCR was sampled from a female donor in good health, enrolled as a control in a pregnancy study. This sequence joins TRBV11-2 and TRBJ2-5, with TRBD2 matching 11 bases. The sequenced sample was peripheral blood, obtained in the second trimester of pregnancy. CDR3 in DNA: TGTGCCAGCAGCTTCACTAGCGGGAGAGGGGAGACCCAGTACTTC. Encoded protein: CASSFTSGRGETQYF.